Shown below are 5 T cell receptor beta chains from a single sample sequenced in a study of shared clonotypes between healthy human individuals. Clones were read by immunoSEQ multiplex PCR, and TCRdb kept only the in-frame ones, dropping some. The sample lists some 2,000,000 clones; approximately 96% were seen once. Sample: naive CD4+ T cells sorted from blood. Subset in this sample: CD45RA+ positively selected. These receptor sequences come from a man younger than 30 in good health.

The genes are TRBV30 and TRBJ2-7, with 11 bases aligning to TRBD2. CDR3 size: 15 residues. Germline-derived CDR1 and CDR2 are GTSNPN and SVGIG (reference sequence). V gave up 2 bases and J gave up 4 bases; unmatched junction bases: 7. The CDR3 sequence is CAWSFSGRAVYEQYF. The CDR3 DNA follows: TGTGCCTGGAGTTTTAGCGGGAGGGCCGTTTACGAGCAGTACTTC.

On this clone itself: The junction and the germline gene differ at one end; a read error may be behind it. The V gene is TRBV7-7, the J gene TRBJ2-3, with a weak D call TRBD2 (5 bases). The CDR3 loop spans 14 amino acids. CDR1 and CDR2 from the germline V gene are SSHAT and FNYEAQ (reference sequence). CDR3 DNA: TGTGCTAGCAGCAGAGGGATAGACACAGATACGCAGTATTTT. It encodes CASSRGIDTDTQYF.

The rearrangement joins TRBV9 to TRBJ2-7, with 10 bases aligning to TRBD1. The CDR3 covers 15 residues. V trimming: 4 bases; J trimming: 2 bases; junction bases outside the gene matches: 6. Per germline, CDR1 SGDLS and CDR2 YYNGEE. CDR3 sequence (DNA): TGTGCCAGCAGCCCTACGACAGGGGGCACCTACGAGCAGTACTTC. It encodes CASSPTTGGTYEQYF.

The chain uses TRBV5-1 and TRBJ2-5, with D unresolved. The ends were cut back, 4 bases at V and 5 bases at J, with 18 bases in the middle. Germline V gives CDR1 SGHRS, CDR2 YFSETQ. CDR3 length: 15 residues. The CDR3 DNA follows: TGCGCCAGCAGCCCCACCCCGGGTTCGGGCGAGACCCAGTACTTC. Translated: CASSPTPGSGETQYF. The variable domain in full, completed from reference TRBV5-1 and TRBJ2-5, reads KAGVTQTPRYLIKTRGQQVTLSCSPISGHRSVSWYQQTPGQGLQFLFEYFSETQRNKGNFPGRFSGRQFSNSRSEMNVSTLELGDSALYLCASSPTPGSGETQYFGPGTRLLVL.

The chain employs TRBV4-1 and TRBJ2-3, with D perhaps TRBD2 (6 bases). Germline assignment: CDR1 MGHRA and CDR2 YSYEKL. The CDR3 covers 15 residues. Trimming stripped 3 bases from V and 1 base from J, with 11 bases between. CDR3 coding DNA: TGCGCCAGCAGCCAGACCGGGACTCGCACAGATACGCAGTATTTT. It encodes CASSQTGTRTDTQYF.